This T cell receptor (beta chain) was identified during a study of identical twins. Study results and limitations: Rather than following the same donors, the conclusions depended on cross-sectional statistical analysis. Low generation-probability sequences were in excess among twin-shared out-of-frame alpha sequences.

Trimming removed 0 bases at V and 5 bases at J, with 16 bases between. Germline V gene data show CDR1 as DFQATT and CDR2 as SNEGSKA (reference sequence). The CDR3 totals 15 residues. This clonotype appeared once. Its antigen remains unidentified. One entry per CDR3 protein results from TCRdb running MiXCR on the 5' RACE reads. The sample contains under 250,000 distinct CDR3 sequences, roughly 7.5% of which appear only once. The same specimen was also included in a second study, on yellow fever vaccine responses in identical twins.

The gene calls are TRBV20-1 and TRBJ2-5, with D unclear. The TCR sequence derives from a woman between 18 and 29 years old in good health. The specimen sequenced was memory (CD45RO+) T cells sorted from blood. CDR3 protein: CSAREPRAVGETQYF. The CDR3 nucleotides read TGCAGTGCTAGAGAGCCACGGGCAGTGGGGGAGACCCAGTACTTC.